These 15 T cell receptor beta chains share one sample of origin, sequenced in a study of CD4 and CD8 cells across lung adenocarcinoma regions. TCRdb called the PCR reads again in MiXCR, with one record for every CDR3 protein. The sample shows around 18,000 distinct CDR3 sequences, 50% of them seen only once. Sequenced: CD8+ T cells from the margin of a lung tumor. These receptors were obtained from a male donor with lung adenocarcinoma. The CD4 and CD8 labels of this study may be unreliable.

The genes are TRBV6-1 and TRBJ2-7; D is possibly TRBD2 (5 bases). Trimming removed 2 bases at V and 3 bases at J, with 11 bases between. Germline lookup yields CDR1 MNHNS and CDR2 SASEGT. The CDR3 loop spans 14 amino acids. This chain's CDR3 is CASSEKGGFYEQYF. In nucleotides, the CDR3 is TGTGCCAGCAGTGAAAAAGGCGGGTTCTACGAGCAGTACTTC.

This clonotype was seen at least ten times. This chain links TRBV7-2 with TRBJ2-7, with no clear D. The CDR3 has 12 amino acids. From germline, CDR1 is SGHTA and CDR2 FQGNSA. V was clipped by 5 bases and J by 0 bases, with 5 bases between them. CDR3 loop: CASSLSSYEQYF. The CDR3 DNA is TGTGCCAGCAGCCTCTCCTCCTACGAGCAGTACTTC.

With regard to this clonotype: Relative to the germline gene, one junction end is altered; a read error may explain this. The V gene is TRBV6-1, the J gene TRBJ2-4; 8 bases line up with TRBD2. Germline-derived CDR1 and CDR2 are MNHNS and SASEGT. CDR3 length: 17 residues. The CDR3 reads CASSRVTGGKAKNTQYF. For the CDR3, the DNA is TGTGCCAGCAGTCGCGTCACGGGGGGGAAGGCCAAAAATACGCAGTATTTC.

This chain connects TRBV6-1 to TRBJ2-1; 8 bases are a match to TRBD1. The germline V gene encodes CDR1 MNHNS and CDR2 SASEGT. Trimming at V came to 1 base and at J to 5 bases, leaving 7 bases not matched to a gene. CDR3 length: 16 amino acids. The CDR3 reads CASSEGVGRGHNEQFF. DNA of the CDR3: TGTGCCAGCAGTGAAGGAGTGGGCAGGGGGCACAATGAGCAGTTCTTC.

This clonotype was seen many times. The CDR3 region is CASRPPTSFNYNEQFF. As DNA, the CDR3 is TGTGCCAGCAGACCCCCCACTTCGTTTAATTACAATGAGCAGTTCTTC. This chain links TRBV6-2 or TRBV6-3 with TRBJ2-1; D gene ambiguous. Trimming pared 6 bases from V and 4 bases from J, leaving 19 bases between. Germline V gene lookup returns CDR1 MNHEY and CDR2 SVGEGT. The CDR3 runs to 16 residues.

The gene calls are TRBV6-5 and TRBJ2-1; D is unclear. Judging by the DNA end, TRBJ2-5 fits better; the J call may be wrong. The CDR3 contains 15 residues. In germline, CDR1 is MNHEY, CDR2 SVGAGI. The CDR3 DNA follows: TGTGCCAGCAGTTACAGGCCAGCTCAACAAGAGACCCAGTACTTC. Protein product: CASSYRPAQQETQYF.

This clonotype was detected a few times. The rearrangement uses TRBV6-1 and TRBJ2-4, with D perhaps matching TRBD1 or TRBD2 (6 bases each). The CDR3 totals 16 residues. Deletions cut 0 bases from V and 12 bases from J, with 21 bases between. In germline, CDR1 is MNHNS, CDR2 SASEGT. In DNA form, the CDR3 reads TGTGCCAGCAGTGAAGCGGGGCCGGGGGCCAGGGATACTCAGTACTTC. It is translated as CASSEAGPGARDTQYF.

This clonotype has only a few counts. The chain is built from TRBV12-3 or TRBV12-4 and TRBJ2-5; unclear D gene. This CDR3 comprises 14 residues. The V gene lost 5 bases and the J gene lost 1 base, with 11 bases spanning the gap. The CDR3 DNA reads TGTGCCAGCAGTACACTACTGGTCCAAGAGACCCAGTACTTC. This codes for CASSTLLVQETQYF.

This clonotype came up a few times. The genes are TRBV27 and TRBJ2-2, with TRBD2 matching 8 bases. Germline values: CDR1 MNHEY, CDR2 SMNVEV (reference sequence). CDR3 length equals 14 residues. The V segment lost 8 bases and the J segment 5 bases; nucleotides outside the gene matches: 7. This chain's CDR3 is CASQSGSGTGELFF. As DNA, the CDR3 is TGTGCCAGCCAGAGCGGGAGTGGGACCGGGGAGCTGTTTTTT.

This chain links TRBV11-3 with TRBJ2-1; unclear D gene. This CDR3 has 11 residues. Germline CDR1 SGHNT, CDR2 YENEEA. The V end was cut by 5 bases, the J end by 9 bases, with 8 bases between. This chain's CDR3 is CASSGHGEQFF. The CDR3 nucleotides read TGTGCCAGCAGCGGCCACGGTGAGCAGTTCTTC. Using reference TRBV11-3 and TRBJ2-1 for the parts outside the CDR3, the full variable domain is EAGVVQSPRYKIIEKKQPVAFWCNPISGHNTLYWYLQNLGQGPELLIRYENEEAVDDSQLPKDRFSAERLKGVDSTLKIQPAELGDSAVYLCASSGHGEQFFGPGTRLTVL.

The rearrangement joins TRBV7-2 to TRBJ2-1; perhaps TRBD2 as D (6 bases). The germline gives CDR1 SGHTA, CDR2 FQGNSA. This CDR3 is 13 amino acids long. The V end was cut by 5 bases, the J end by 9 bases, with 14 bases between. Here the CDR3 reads CASSRPSSVEQFF. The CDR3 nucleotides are TGTGCCAGCAGCCGCCCTTCTAGCGTTGAGCAGTTCTTC.

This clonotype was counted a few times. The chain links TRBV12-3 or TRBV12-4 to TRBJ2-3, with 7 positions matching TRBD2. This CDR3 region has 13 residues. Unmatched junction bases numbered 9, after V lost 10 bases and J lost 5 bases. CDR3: CATQVAGEDTQYF. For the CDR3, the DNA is TGTGCCACCCAAGTGGCGGGAGAAGATACGCAGTATTTT.

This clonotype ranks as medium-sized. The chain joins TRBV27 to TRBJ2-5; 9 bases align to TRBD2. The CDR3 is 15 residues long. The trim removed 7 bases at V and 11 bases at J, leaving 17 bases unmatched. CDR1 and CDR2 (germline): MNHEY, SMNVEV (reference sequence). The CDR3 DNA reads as TGTGCCAGCAACCGAAGAGCGGGAGGCCGTTCGGGGCAGTACTTC. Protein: CASNRRAGGRSGQYF.

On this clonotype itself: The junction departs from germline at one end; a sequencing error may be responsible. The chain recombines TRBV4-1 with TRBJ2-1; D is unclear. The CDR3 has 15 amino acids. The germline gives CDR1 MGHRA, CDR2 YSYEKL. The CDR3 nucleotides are TGCGCCAGCAGCCAAGAGGGCGTTAGCCAAGATACGCAGTATTTC. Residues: CASSQEGVSQDTQYF.

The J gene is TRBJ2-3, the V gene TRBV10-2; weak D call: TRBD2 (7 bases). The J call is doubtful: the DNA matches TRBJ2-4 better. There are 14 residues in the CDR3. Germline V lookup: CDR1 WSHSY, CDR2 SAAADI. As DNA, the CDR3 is TGCGCCGGCTGGGGGGGGGGGGGCACAGATATTCAGTACTTC. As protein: CAGWGGGGTDIQYF.